This T cell receptor beta chain appears in the sequencing data of a study of vaccination and CD4 T cells after COVID-19. Treatment here: approximately nine-day PBMC culture with coronavirus spike peptide pools or control peptides (ViraFEST assay). An Oncomine TCR Beta short-read assay was used to sequence the DNA from cultured CD4+ T cells. Using its own MiXCR run on the PCR reads, TCRdb lists one record per CDR3 protein. There are about 13,000 distinct CDR3 sequences in the sample; nearly 45% occur only once, and roughly 7.3% lies in the top ten. With regard to this clonotype: The antigen is undetermined.

From germline, CDR1 is DFQATT and CDR2 SNEGSKA (reference sequence). V lost 1 base and J 8 bases, leaving 11 bases between the germline ends. The CDR3 length is 12 residues. V is TRBV20-1 and J is TRBJ1-2, with TRBD1 as a possible D gene (5 bases). The sequence derives from a human donor who had recovered from COVID-19. Sequences were derived from CD4+ T cells from blood, cultured in vitro, sampled after SARS-CoV-2 vaccination. The DNA for the CDR3 is TGCAGTGCTAGAGTGGGGGTTGAAGGCTACACCTTC. It is translated as CSARVGVEGYTF.